The clone carrying this T cell receptor (beta chain) has just a few counts. Antigen unknown. The entry originates in a study of T cells after yellow fever vaccination. General study findings and limits: A weaker secondary response peaked on day 5, the primary on day 15. Reappearing after the booster were most of the clones from primary vaccination (about 96% CD4, 70% to 90% CD8).

Germline V gives CDR1 GTSNPN, CDR2 SVGIG (reference sequence). The CDR3 covers 13 residues. The V gene lost 0 bases and the J gene lost 6 bases, with 9 bases spanning the gap. TCRdb re-derived calls from the 5' RACE reads in MiXCR, one entry per CDR3 protein. The sample lists 250,000 to 400,000 distinct CDR3 sequences; over 3.5% were seen once. This clonotype originated in a young man who received the YFV17D yellow fever vaccine. This sample comprised PBMCs, obtained 15 days after the yellow fever booster vaccination. The rearrangement uses TRBV30 and TRBJ1-5; D may be TRBD1 (6 bases). CDR3 loop: CAWSVRGAQPQHF. In nucleotides, the CDR3 is TGTGCCTGGAGTGTAAGGGGGGCTCAGCCCCAGCATTTT.